This T cell receptor (beta chain) was observed in a study of blood T cell repertoires in COVID-19. Authors' analysis steps: By means of reference gene primer amplification, nucleated cell counts were estimated. Assay: immunoSEQ multiplex PCR; the TCRdb copy retains only in-frame clones and omits some. The DNA gave D and trimming, while V, J and clone size come from that table. There are about 220,000 clones in the sample; about four fifths occur only once, and approximately 2.5% lies in the top ten. The CDR3 sequence is 12 residues long. Germline CDR1 and CDR2: MNHEY and SVGAGI. Trimming at V came to 10 bases and at J to 4 bases, leaving 6 bases not matched to a gene. This clone was seen more than once but under ten times.

This chain connects TRBV6-5 to TRBJ1-2; 7 nucleotides line up with TRBD1. The sequencing sample was made of peripheral blood. This clonotype was obtained from a woman aged 60-75 years with acute or convalescent COVID-19. CDR3 amino acids: CATNRGIYGYTF. CDR3 nucleotide sequence: TGTGCCACCAACAGGGGAATCTATGGCTACACCTTC.